The 21 T cell receptor beta chains below come from one sample, sequenced in a study of cytomegalovirus exposure and HLA in healthy donors. The study ran its PCR with 60 Vbeta and 13 Jbeta primers. The method was immunoSEQ multiplex PCR; TCRdb's version includes in-frame clones alone and lacks a portion of them. The sample gives roughly 67,000 clones, around 80% of which show up once; around 2.9% is in the top ten. Sequenced material: PBMCs. These TCRs come from a woman aged 30 to 39 in good health and CMV-seronegative.

This clone was detected a few times. The CDR3 DNA follows: TGTGCCAGCAGCTTAGAAGCCACAGGCTACGATGGCTACACCTTC. This sequence encodes CASSLEATGYDGYTF. The rearrangement uses TRBV7-2 and TRBJ1-2; D is possibly TRBD1 (5 bases). CDR3 length equals 15 residues. Germline CDR1 reads SGHTA; CDR2 reads FQGNSA. Trimming pared 1 base from V and 6 bases from J, leaving 15 bases between.

The chain links TRBV9 to TRBJ2-5; TRBD1 matches at 10 bases. The J call may be in error: the DNA end matches TRBJ2-7 better. Germline CDR1 SGDLS, CDR2 YYNGEE. This CDR3 comprises 15 residues. The CDR3 sequence: CASSVETGGFYEQYF. The CDR3 bases are TGTGCCAGCAGCGTAGAGACAGGGGGCTTCTACGAGCAGTACTTC.

This chain uses TRBV5-1 with TRBJ2-7; D perhaps matches TRBD1 (6 bases). The V end was cut by 3 bases, the J end by 3 bases, with 10 bases between. This CDR3 has 13 amino acids. Germline CDR1 and CDR2: SGHRS and YFSETQ. The CDR3 loop reads CASSYRVLYEQYF. As DNA, the CDR3 is TGCGCCAGCAGCTACAGGGTACTCTACGAGCAGTACTTC.

CDR3 residues: CASSYGGYGGTDTQYF. In nucleotides, the CDR3 is TGTGCCAGCAGTTATGGGGGGTACGGCGGCACAGATACGCAGTATTTT. The J gene is TRBJ2-3, the V gene TRBV6-5; D might be TRBD2 (6 bases). V lost 3 bases, J lost 1 base, and 14 bases lay in between. This CDR3 region has 16 residues. CDR1 MNHEY and CDR2 SVGAGI come from the germline V gene.

The chain carries TRBV7-6 and TRBJ1-5; D is ambiguous. The V gene lost 1 base and the J gene lost 3 bases, with 10 bases spanning the gap. The CDR3 covers 15 residues. The germline CDR1 and CDR2 sequences are SGHVS and FNYEAQ. The CDR3 protein is CASSLDPGSNQPQHF. CDR3 DNA: TGTGCCAGCAGCTTAGATCCGGGGTCCAATCAGCCCCAGCATTTT. The full variable domain, rest sourced from reference TRBV7-6 and TRBJ1-5, is GAGVSQSPRYKVTKRGQDVALRCDPISGHVSLYWYRQALGQGPEFLTYFNYEAQQDKSGLPNDRFSAERPEGSISTLTIQRTEQRDSAMYRCASSLDPGSNQPQHFGDGTRLSIL.

The chain recombines TRBV12-5 with TRBJ1-1; the D is unclear. CDR1 and CDR2 from the germline V gene are LGHNT and FRNRAP. This CDR3 is built from 12 residues. Trimming stripped 3 bases from V and 4 bases from J, with 6 bases between. The DNA of the CDR3 is TGTGCTAGTGGTTTACTCGCCACTGAAGCTTTCTTT. Protein sequence: CASGLLATEAFF.

The chain employs TRBV4-3 and TRBJ2-5; 8 bases line up with TRBD2. CDR3 length: 16 residues. The V gene's germline CDR1 is LGHNA and CDR2 YSLEER. J was trimmed by 11 bases and V by 1 base; bases with no gene match: 15. The CDR3 nucleotides are TGCGCCAGCAGCCAAGTATACTCGCGGGGGGCTTCGAAGCAGTACTTC. Translating it yields CASSQVYSRGASKQYF.

The chain joins TRBV7-6 to TRBJ2-5, with D uncertain. CDR1 and CDR2 from the germline V gene are SGHVS and FNYEAQ. This CDR3 has 15 residues. V lost 4 bases, J lost 2 bases, and 14 bases lay in between. CDR3 DNA sequence: TGTGCCAGCAGCTCCTCACATGCATTGCAAGAGACCCAGTACTTC. This translates into CASSSSHALQETQYF.

The chain has TRBV4-3 and TRBJ1-3, with D tentatively TRBD1 (5 bases). The CDR3 sequence is 17 residues long. Between the trimmed V and J ends, which lost 1 base and 3 bases, there was a span of 16 bases. Germline V CDR1 and CDR2: LGHNA, YSLEER. The CDR3 spells CASSQVRERWGGNTIYF. The DNA of the CDR3 is TGCGCCAGCAGCCAAGTCAGGGAACGCTGGGGTGGAAACACCATATATTTT.

The J gene is TRBJ2-2, the V gene TRBV5-5, with unresolved D. CDR3 size: 14 residues. CDR1 is SGHKS, CDR2 YYEKEE, per germline (reference sequence). Trimming removed 1 base from V and 6 bases from J, with 10 bases in between. CDR3: CASSLLMESGELFF. CDR3 bases: TGTGCCAGCAGCTTGTTAATGGAGTCCGGGGAGCTGTTTTTT.

The V call is TRBV11-2, the J call TRBJ2-1; the D gene is possibly TRBD1 (6 bases). Trimming took 5 bases from V and 5 from J, leaving 22 bases between them. The CDR3 is 17 residues long. Per the germline V gene, CDR1 is SGHAT and CDR2 is FQNNGV. The CDR3 here is CASSPRRLGATHNEQFF. In DNA form, the CDR3 reads TGTGCCAGCAGCCCGCGGAGGTTGGGGGCGACCCACAATGAGCAGTTCTTC.

This clone was seen just once. Compared with germline, one end of the junction differs, possibly owing to a read error. This specimen includes other DNA sequences encoding the same CDR3. The V call is TRBV5-1, the J call TRBJ1-1; possibly TRBD1 for D (5 bases). The length of the CDR3 is 14 residues. The germline CDR1 and CDR2 sequences are SGHRS and YFSETQ. The CDR3 sequence: CASSLDTRGTEAFF. CDR3 DNA sequence: TGCGCCAGCAGCTTGGACACCCGAGGGACTGAAGCTTTCTTC.

The V call is TRBV30, the J call TRBJ2-5; D perhaps matches TRBD1 (6 bases). The germline V gene encodes CDR1 GTSNPN and CDR2 SVGIG (reference sequence). Trimming took 5 bases from V and 5 from J, leaving 21 bases between them. There are 15 residues in the CDR3. CDR3 bases: TGTGCCTGGCGAAGGGGGTTAAATCGCGGGGAGACCCAGTACTTC. Residues: CAWRRGLNRGETQYF.

The chain carries TRBV2 and TRBJ2-1; the match to TRBD2 covers 12 bases. J lost 10 bases, V lost 6 bases, and 16 bases had no gene match. The CDR3 totals 17 residues. Germline CDR1 SNHLY, CDR2 FYNNEI. DNA of the CDR3: TGTGCCAGCAGCGTATCCGTTTCTAGCGGGGGGGGACGAGAGCAGTTCTTC. It specifies CASSVSVSSGGGREQFF.

The rearrangement links TRBV28 to TRBJ1-5, with D maybe TRBD1 (6 bases). This CDR3 comprises 13 residues. Per germline, CDR1 MDHEN and CDR2 SYDVKM. V was cut by 5 bases and J by 7 bases, with 12 bases left in between. CDR3 amino acids: CASSLAGEQPQHF. The CDR3 DNA sequence: TGTGCCAGCAGTCTGGCAGGGGAACAGCCCCAGCATTTT.

The V call is TRBV2, the J call TRBJ2-2, with 7 bases identical to TRBD1. Germline V gives CDR1 SNHLY, CDR2 FYNNEI. The CDR3 consists of 15 residues. J was trimmed by 0 bases and V by 5 bases; bases with no gene match: 3. The CDR3 DNA follows: TGTGCCAGCAGTCCCGGGACAGCGAACACCGGGGAGCTGTTTTTT. Its translation: CASSPGTANTGELFF.

The chain joins TRBV9 to TRBJ1-3, with D tentatively TRBD1 (5 bases). The CDR3 consists of 16 residues. Looked up from germline, CDR1 is SGDLS and CDR2 is YYNGEE. V shed 4 bases and J shed 0 bases, with 14 bases lying between them. CDR3 bases: TGTGCCAGCAGCCCAGCGGCGGGGGGCTCTGGAAACACCATATATTTT. Its protein is CASSPAAGGSGNTIYF.

This rearrangement joins TRBV7-9 to TRBJ2-5, with D possibly being TRBD1 (6 bases). Germline CDR1 reads SEHNR; CDR2 reads FQNEAQ (reference sequence). The CDR3 loop spans 17 amino acids. Trimming removed 2 bases at V and 5 bases at J, with 21 bases between. The CDR3 protein is CASSLYNNRELRETQYF. In nucleotides, the CDR3 is TGTGCCAGCAGCTTATATAATAACAGGGAGTTGAGGGAGACCCAGTACTTC.

The V call is TRBV19, the J call TRBJ1-2, with 8 bases fitting TRBD1. This CDR3 region has 15 residues. Trimming at V came to 6 bases and at J to 0 bases, leaving 6 bases not matched to a gene. Germline V gene lookup returns CDR1 LNHDA and CDR2 SQIVND (reference sequence). CDR3 sequence (DNA): TGTGCCAGTAGCCCCGGGACAGGAGCTAACTATGGCTACACCTTC. Amino acids: CASSPGTGANYGYTF.

V usage is TRBV19 and J usage is TRBJ1-5, with D hard to call. Trimming took 3 bases from V and 0 from J, leaving 9 bases between them. There are 15 residues in the CDR3. The germline CDR1 and CDR2 sequences are LNHDA and SQIVND (reference sequence). CDR3 nucleotides: TGTGCCAGTAGTATCTCCCGGTATAGCAATCAGCCCCAGCATTTT. Amino acid sequence: CASSISRYSNQPQHF.

In this sample, this clone turned up a few times. The CDR3 sequence: CASSVGTVLINIQYF. DNA of the CDR3: TGTGCCAGCAGCGTTGGGACTGTACTTATAAACATTCAGTACTTC. The V gene is TRBV28, the J gene TRBJ2-4; D may be TRBD2 (6 bases). This CDR3 spans 15 amino acids. The germline CDR1 and CDR2 sequences are MDHEN and SYDVKM. The V gene lost 6 bases and the J gene lost 6 bases, with 18 bases spanning the gap.